Given below is one T cell receptor beta chain in context. The target antigen is unknown. This record belongs to a study of graft-versus-host responses after intestinal transplantation. Looking at the study overall: Transplants were multivisceral, liver-intestinal, or isolated intestinal. Study-level findings and limits: Some GvH clones appeared in ileal mucosa or blood before recipient bone marrow. Early declines in HvG clones that occurred post-transplant were associated with peak circulating GvH clone levels. Patients who carried graft-donor T cell macrochimerism also had high graft-versus-host to host-versus-graft clonal ratios in their allografts.

The CDR3 covers 14 residues. Germline CDR1 is SNHLY and CDR2 is FYNNEI. Trimming cost V 6 bases and J 3 bases; bases outside gene matches: 7. TCRdb's copy holds only in-frame clones and misses some; the assay was immunoSEQ multiplex PCR. Of approximately 16,000 clones in the sample, over 70% were seen once. Material: PBMCs, obtained around 110 days after intestinal transplant. The source of this sequence is a human patient who received an intestinal transplant, so some T cells may come from the graft donor. The rearrangement uses TRBV2 and TRBJ1-1; 7 nucleotides align to TRBD1. This CDR3 reads CASREGAGYTEAFF. The CDR3 DNA reads TGTGCCAGCAGGGAGGGGGCTGGTTACACTGAAGCTTTCTTT.